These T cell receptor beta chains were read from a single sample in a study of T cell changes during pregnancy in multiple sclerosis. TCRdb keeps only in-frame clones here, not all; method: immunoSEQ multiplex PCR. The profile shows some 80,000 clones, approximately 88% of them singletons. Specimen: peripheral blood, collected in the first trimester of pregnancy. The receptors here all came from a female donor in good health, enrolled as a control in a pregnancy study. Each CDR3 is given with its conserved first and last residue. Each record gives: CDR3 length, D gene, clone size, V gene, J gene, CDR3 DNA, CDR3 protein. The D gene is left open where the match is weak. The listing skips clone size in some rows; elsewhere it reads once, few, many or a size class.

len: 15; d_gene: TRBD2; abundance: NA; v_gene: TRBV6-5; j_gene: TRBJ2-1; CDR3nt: TGTGCCAGCAGCCGGACTAGATCCGCCCACAATGAGCAGTTCTTC; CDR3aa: CASSRTRSAHNEQFF
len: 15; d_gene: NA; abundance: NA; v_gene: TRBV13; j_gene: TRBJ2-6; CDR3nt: TGTGCCAGCAGCTTCGGGGACTCTGGGGCCAACGTCCTGACTTTC; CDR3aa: CASSFGDSGANVLTF
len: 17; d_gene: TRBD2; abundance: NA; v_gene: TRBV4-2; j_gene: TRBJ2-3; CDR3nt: TGTGCCAGCAGCCAAAAACTAGCGGGAGGAGGGGCAGATACGCAGTATTTT; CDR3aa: CASSQKLAGGGADTQYF
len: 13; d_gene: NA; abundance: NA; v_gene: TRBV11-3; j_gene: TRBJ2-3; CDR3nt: TGTGCCAGCAGCTTAGGGAGTGAGGTCGCGCAGTATTTT; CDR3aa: CASSLGSEVAQYF
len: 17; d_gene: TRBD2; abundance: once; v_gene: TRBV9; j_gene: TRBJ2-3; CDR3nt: TGTGCCAGCAGCGTGCTAGCGGGGAACCCTAGCACAGATACGCAGTATTTT; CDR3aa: CASSVLAGNPSTDTQYF
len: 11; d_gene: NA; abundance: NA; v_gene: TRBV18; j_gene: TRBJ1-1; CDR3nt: TGTGCCAGCACAACAGGGACTGAAGCTTTCTTT; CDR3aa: CASTTGTEAFF
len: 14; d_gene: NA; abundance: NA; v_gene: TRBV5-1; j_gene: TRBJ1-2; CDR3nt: TGCGCCAGCAGCTTACAGAGTTCTAACTATGGCTACACCTTC; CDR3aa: CASSLQSSNYGYTF
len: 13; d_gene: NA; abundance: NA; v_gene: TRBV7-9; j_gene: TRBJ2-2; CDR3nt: TGTGCCAGCAGCGCCGGACTCACCGGGGAGCTGTTTTTT; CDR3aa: CASSAGLTGELFF
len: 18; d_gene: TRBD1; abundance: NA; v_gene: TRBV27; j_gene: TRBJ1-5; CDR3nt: TGTGCCAGCCGGCACGGGACAGGGGAGAGGTATAGCAATCAGCCCCAGCATTTT; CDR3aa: CASRHGTGERYSNQPQHF
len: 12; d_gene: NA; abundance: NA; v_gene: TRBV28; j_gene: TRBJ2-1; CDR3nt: TGTGCCAGCACCCCCCCGGGGAATGAGCAGTTCTTC; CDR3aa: CASTPPGNEQFF
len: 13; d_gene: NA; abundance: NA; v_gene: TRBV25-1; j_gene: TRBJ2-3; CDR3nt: TGTGCCAGCAGTGAATACAGGGCAGATACGCAGTATTTT; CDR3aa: CASSEYRADTQYF
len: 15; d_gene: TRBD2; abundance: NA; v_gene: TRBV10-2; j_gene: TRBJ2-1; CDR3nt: TGCGCCAGCAGTGACGGCGGGAGCCCCCCTCATGAGCAGTTCTTC; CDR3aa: CASSDGGSPPHEQFF
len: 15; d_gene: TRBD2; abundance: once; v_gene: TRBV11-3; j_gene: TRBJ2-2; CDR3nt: TGTGCCAGCAGCTTAGGCGGGAGGGCCACCGGGGAGCTGTTTTTT; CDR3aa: CASSLGGRATGELFF
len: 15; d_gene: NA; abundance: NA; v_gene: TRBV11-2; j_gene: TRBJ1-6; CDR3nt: TGTGCCAGCAGCTTCCCAGGGACACTGGATTCACCCCTCCACTTT; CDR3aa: CASSFPGTLDSPLHF
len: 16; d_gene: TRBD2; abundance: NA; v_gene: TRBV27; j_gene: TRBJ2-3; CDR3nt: TGTGCCAGCAGTCCCCGGGGGAGCGGGAGACCAGATACGCAGTATTTT; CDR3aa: CASSPRGSGRPDTQYF
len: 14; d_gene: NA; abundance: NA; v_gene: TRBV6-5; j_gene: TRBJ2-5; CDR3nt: TGTGCCAGCAGTCGCGGGGACAGACAAGAGACCCAGTACTTC; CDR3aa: CASSRGDRQETQYF
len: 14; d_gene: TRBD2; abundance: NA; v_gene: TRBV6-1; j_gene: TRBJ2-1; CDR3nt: TGTGCCAGCAGTGGGGGGGGCTCCTACAATGAGCAGTTCTTC; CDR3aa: CASSGGGSYNEQFF
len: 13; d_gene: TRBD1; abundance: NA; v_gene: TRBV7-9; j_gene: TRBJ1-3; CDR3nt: TGTGCCAGCAGCTTCAGGGGGACGGACACCATATATTTT; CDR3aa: CASSFRGTDTIYF
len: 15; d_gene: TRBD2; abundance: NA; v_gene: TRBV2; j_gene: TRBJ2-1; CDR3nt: TGTGCCAGCAGACAGAGCGGGAGCTCCTACAATGAGCAGTTCTTC; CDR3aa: CASRQSGSSYNEQFF
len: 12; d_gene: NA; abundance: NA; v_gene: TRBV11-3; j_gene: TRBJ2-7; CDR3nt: TGTGCCAGCAGACGCTCCGGGGGCGAGCAGTACTTC; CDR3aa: CASRRSGGEQYF
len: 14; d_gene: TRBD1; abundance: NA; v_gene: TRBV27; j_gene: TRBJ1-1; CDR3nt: TGTGCCAGCAGTTTGGGACAGGGGACCACTGAAGCTTTCTTT; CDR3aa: CASSLGQGTTEAFF
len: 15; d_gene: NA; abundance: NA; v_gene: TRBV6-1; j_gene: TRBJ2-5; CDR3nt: TGTGCCAGCAGCCGGGGGTACCGGGGGTCAGAGACCCAGTACTTC; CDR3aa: CASSRGYRGSETQYF
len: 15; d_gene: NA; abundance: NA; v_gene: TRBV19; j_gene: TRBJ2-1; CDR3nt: TGTGCCAGTAGTAGCTACGGCGGGAAAGTTAATGAGCAGTTCTTC; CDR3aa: CASSSYGGKVNEQFF
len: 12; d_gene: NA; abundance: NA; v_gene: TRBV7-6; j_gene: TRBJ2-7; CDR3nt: TGTGCCAGCAGCTCGGGTCGGTACGAGCAGTACTTC; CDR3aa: CASSSGRYEQYF
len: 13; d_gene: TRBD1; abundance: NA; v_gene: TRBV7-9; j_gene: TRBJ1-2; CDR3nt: TGTGCCAGCAGCTCCGACAGGGGTTATGGCTACACCTTC; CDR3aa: CASSSDRGYGYTF
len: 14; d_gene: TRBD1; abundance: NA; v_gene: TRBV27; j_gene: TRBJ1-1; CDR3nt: TGTGCCAGCAGCCTACAGGGGGTGAACACTGAAGCTTTCTTT; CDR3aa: CASSLQGVNTEAFF
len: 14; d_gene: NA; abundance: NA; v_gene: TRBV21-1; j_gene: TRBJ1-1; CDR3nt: TGTGCCAGCACCCAGCGGGCGGTGAACACTGAAGCTTTCTTT; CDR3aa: CASTQRAVNTEAFF
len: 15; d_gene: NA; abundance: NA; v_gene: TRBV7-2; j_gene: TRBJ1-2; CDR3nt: TGTGCCAGCAGAGAGGACGGGGGTTGGGGCTATGGCTACACCTTC; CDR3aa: CASREDGGWGYGYTF
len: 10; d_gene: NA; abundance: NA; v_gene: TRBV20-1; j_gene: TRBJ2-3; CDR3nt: TGCAGTGCTTTAACAGATACGCAGTATTTT; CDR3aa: CSALTDTQYF
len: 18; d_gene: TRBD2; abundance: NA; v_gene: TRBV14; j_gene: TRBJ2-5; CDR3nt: TGTGCCAGCAGCCGGACAATGACTAGCGGGAGGGCTAGAGAGACCCAGTACTTC; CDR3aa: CASSRTMTSGRARETQYF
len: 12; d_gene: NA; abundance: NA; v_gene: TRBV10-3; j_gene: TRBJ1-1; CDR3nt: TGTGCCATCAGCAGACAGAACACTGAAGCTTTCTTT; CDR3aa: CAISRQNTEAFF
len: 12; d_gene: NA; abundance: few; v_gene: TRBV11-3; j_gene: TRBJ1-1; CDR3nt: TGTGCCAGCAGCTCCCGGAACACTGAAGCTTTCTTT; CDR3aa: CASSSRNTEAFF
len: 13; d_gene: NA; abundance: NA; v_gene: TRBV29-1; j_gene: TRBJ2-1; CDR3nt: TGCAGCGTTGAAATCGGGAGAAGCAATGAGCAGTTCTTC; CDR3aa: CSVEIGRSNEQFF
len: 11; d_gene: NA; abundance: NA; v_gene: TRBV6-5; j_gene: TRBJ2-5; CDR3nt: TGTGCCAGCAGCGGGCAAGAGACCCAGTACTTC; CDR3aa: CASSGQETQYF
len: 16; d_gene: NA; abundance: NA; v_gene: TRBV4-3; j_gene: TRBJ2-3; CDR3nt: TGCGCCAGCAGCCAAGAAGTCGCGGGACTGAGGCCCACGCAGTATTTT; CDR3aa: CASSQEVAGLRPTQYF
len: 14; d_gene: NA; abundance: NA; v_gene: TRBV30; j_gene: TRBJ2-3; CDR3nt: TGTGCCTGGAGTGGGACGGAAAAAGGAGGTACGCAGTATTTT; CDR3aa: CAWSGTEKGGTQYF
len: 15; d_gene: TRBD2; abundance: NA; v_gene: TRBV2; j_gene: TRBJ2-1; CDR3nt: TGTGCCAGCAGTGACCCATACCGGGGGGGGAATGAGCAGTTCTTC; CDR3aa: CASSDPYRGGNEQFF
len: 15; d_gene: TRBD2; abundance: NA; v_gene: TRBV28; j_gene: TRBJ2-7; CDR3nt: TGTGCCAGCAGTCGTCTAGCGGGAGAGGCATACGAGCAGTACTTC; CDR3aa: CASSRLAGEAYEQYF
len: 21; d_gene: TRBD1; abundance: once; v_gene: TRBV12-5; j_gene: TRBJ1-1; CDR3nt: TGTGCTAGTGGTAAGGGTCCGGGACAGGGTCGGAGTCATTGTGGGAACACTGAAGCTTTCTTT; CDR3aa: CASGKGPGQGRSHCGNTEAFF
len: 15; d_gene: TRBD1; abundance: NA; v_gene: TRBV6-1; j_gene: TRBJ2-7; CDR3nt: TGTGCCAGCAGTGCGCCGGGACAGGGGACCTACGAGCAGTACTTC; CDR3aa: CASSAPGQGTYEQYF
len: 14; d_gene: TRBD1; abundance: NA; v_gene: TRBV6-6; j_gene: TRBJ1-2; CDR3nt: TGTGCCAGCAGCTTTCAGGGACAGGGGGGTGGCTACACCTTC; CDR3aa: CASSFQGQGGGYTF
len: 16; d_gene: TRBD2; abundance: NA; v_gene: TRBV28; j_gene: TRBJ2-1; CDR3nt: TGTGCCAGCACCCGGACTAGGGGTGGCGGGGGGAATGAGCAGTTCTTC; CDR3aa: CASTRTRGGGGNEQFF
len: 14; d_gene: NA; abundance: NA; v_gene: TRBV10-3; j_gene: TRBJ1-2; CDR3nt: TGTGCCATCAGTGAGTCCCTGGGCTCCTATGGCTACACCTTC; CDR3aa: CAISESLGSYGYTF
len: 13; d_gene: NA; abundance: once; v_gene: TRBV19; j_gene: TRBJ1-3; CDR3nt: TGTGCCAGTAGTACAGGGGCGGGAAACACCATATATTTT; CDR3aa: CASSTGAGNTIYF
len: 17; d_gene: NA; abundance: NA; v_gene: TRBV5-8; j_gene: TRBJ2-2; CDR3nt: TGTGCCAGCAGCTTAAAGAGGGGGACCGAGGACACCGGGGAGCTGTTTTTT; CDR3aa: CASSLKRGTEDTGELFF
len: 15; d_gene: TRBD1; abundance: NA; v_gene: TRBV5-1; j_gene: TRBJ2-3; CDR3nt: TGCGCCAGCAGACAGGGGCGTATCCCTATGAATACGCAGTATTTT; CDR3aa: CASRQGRIPMNTQYF
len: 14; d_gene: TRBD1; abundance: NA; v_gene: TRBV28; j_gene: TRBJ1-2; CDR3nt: TGTGCCAGCAGCTGGACAGGGGGATTCTATGGCTACACCTTC; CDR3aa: CASSWTGGFYGYTF
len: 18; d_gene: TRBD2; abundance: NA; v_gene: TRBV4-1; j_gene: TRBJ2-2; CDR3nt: TGCGCCAGCAGCCAACGATCCCCCGGACTAGTTTTATCCGGGGAGCTGTTTTTT; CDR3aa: CASSQRSPGLVLSGELFF
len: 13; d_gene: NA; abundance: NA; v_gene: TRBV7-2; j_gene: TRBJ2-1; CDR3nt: TGTGCCAGCAGCCGAGGAATGTGGAATGAGCAGTTCTTC; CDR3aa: CASSRGMWNEQFF
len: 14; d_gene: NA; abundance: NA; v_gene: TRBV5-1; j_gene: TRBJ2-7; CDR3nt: TGCGCCAGCAGCTCGCGACTACTGTCCTACGAGCAGTACTTC; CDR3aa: CASSSRLLSYEQYF
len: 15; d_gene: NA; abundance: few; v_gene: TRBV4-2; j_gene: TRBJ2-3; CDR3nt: TGTGCCAGCAGCCAAGATCGCGGGGGCACAGATACGCAGTATTTT; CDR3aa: CASSQDRGGTDTQYF
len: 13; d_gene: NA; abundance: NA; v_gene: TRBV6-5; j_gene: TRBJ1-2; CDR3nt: TGTGCCAGCAGTAATCGAGCCAACTATGGCTACACCTTC; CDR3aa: CASSNRANYGYTF
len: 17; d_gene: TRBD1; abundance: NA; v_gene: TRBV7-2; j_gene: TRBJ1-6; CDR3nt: TGTGCCAGCAGATACATACAGGGGAGCTCCTATAATTCACCCCTCCACTTT; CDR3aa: CASRYIQGSSYNSPLHF
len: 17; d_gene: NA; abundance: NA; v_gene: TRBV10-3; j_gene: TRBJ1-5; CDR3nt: TGTGCCATCAGTGAGTCAACAATTAGAAGCGGCAATCAGCCCCAGCATTTT; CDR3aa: CAISESTIRSGNQPQHF